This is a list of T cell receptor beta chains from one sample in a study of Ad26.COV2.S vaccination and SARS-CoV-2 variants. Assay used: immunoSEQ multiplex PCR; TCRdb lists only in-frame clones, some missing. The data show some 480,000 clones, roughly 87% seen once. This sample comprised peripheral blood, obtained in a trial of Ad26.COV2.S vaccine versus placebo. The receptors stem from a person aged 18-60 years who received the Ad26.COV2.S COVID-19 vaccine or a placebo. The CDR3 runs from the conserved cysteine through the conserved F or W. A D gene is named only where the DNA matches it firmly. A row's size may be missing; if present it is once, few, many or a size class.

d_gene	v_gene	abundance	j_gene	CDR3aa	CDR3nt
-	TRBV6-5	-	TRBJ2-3	CASSSPSLSSTDTQYF	TGTGCCAGCAGTTCCCCTAGTCTGTCTAGCACAGATACGCAGTATTTT
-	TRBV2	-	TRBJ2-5	CASSESSSWPQYF	TGTGCCAGCAGTGAGTCGTCTAGTTGGCCCCAGTACTTC
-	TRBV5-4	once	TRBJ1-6	CASRAGDNSPLHF	TGTGCCAGCAGGGCGGGGGATAATTCACCCCTCCACTTT
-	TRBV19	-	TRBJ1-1	CASSQWTTFTEAFF	TGTGCCAGTAGCCAATGGACAACCTTCACTGAAGCTTTCTTT
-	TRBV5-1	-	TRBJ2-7	CASSEAGTPAYEQYF	TGCGCCAGCAGCGAAGCCGGGACTCCCGCCTACGAGCAGTACTTC
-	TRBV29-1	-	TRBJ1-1	CSVAEGFTEAFF	TGCAGCGTTGCCGAGGGCTTCACTGAAGCTTTCTTT
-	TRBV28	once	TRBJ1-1	CASSLFPVRGAFF	TGTGCCAGCAGTTTATTCCCCGTGCGGGGAGCTTTCTTT
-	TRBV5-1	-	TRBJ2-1	CASSVYRSGANNEQFF	TGCGCCAGCAGCGTGTACAGGTCTGGGGCAAACAATGAGCAGTTCTTC
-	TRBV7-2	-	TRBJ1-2	CASSLGAGNYGYTF	TGTGCCAGCAGCTTAGGGGCCGGAAACTATGGCTACACCTTC
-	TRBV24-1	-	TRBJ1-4	CATRLQGLSNEKLFF	TGTGCCACCAGACTACAGGGTTTGTCTAATGAAAAACTGTTTTTT
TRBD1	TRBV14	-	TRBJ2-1	CASSRAGGRNEQFF	TGTGCCAGCAGCCGGGCAGGGGGCCGGAATGAGCAGTTCTTC
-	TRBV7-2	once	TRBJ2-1	CASSLDLGYIYEQFF	TGTGCCAGCAGCTTAGATCTAGGATATATATATGAGCAGTTCTTC
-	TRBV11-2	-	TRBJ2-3	CASSFRGGKDTQYF	TGTGCCAGCAGCTTTCGGGGCGGGAAGGATACGCAGTATTTT
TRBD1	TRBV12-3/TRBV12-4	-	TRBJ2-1	CASSPGQGSEQFF	TGTGCCAGCAGCCCCGGACAGGGGTCTGAGCAGTTCTTC
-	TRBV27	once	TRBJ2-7	CASSLGLGYEQYF	TGTGCCAGCAGTTTGGGGTTGGGCTACGAGCAGTACTTC
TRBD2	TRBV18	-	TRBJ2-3	CASSPLGLAGATDTQYF	TGTGCCAGCTCACCCCTAGGACTAGCGGGAGCCACAGATACGCAGTATTTT
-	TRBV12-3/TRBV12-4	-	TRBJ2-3	CASSFVATDTQYF	TGTGCCAGCAGTTTTGTTGCGACAGATACGCAGTATTTT
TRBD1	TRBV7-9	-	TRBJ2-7	CASSRPRQGQEQYF	TGTGCCAGCAGCCGACCCCGACAGGGCCAAGAGCAGTACTTC
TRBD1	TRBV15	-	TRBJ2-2	CATSRDLGGQGDTGELFF	TGTGCCACCAGCAGAGATTTGGGGGGACAGGGGGACACCGGGGAGCTGTTTTTT
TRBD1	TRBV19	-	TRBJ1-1	CASSTQTGTEAFF	TGTGCCAGTAGTACCCAGACAGGGACTGAAGCTTTCTTT
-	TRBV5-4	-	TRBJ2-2	CASSLVQGNTGELFF	TGTGCCAGCAGCTTGGTCCAGGGGAACACCGGGGAGCTGTTTTTT
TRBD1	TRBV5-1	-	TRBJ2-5	CASSFPLTGLETQYF	TGCGCCAGCAGCTTTCCGCTGACAGGGTTGGAGACCCAGTACTTC
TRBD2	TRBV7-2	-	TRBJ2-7	CASSLAGTSGSRYEQYF	TGTGCCAGCAGCTTAGCTGGGACTAGCGGGAGTAGGTACGAGCAGTACTTC
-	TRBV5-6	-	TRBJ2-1	CASSPTGGGNYNEQFF	TGTGCCAGCAGCCCGACTGGGGGGGGCAACTACAATGAGCAGTTCTTC
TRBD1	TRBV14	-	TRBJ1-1	CASSQGSGGPTEAFF	TGTGCCAGCAGCCAAGGTTCAGGGGGCCCCACTGAAGCTTTCTTT
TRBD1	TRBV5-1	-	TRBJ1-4	CASSVSGTGLEKLFF	TGCGCCAGCAGCGTATCCGGGACAGGTCTTGAAAAACTGTTTTTT
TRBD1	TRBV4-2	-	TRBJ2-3	CASSQDLSRQGEDTQYF	TGTGCCAGCAGCCAAGACCTGTCCAGACAGGGAGAAGATACGCAGTATTTT
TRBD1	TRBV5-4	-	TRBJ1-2	CASSGGGTGATGYTF	TGTGCCAGCAGCGGCGGGGGTACAGGGGCGACTGGCTACACCTTC
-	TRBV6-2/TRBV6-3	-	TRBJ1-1	CASSYSRQAMNTEAFF	TGTGCCAGCAGTTACTCCCGACAGGCGATGAACACTGAAGCTTTCTTT
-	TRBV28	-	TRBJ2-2	CASSFGGGVPGELFF	TGTGCCAGCAGTTTTGGAGGGGGCGTCCCCGGGGAGCTGTTTTTT
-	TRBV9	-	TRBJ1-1	CASNQVGNTEAFF	TGTGCCAGCAACCAGGTGGGGAACACTGAAGCTTTCTTT
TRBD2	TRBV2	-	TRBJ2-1	CASSVGSGRAREQFF	TGTGCCAGCAGTGTAGGGAGCGGGAGGGCCCGGGAGCAGTTCTTC
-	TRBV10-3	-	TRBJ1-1	CAISVMGLNTEAFF	TGTGCCATCAGTGTAATGGGGCTGAACACTGAAGCTTTCTTT
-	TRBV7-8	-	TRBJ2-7	CASSLGASATQQYF	TGTGCCAGCAGCTTAGGGGCGAGCGCTACGCAGCAGTACTTC
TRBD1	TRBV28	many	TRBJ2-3	CASSLGQGATDTQYF	TGTGCCAGCAGTTTGGGACAGGGGGCCACAGATACGCAGTATTTT
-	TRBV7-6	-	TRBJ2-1	CASSLVESGSYNEQFF	TGTGCCAGCAGCTTAGTAGAGAGCGGTTCCTACAATGAGCAGTTCTTC
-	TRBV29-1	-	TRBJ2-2	CSVQQEFMGELFF	TGCAGCGTCCAACAGGAGTTCATGGGGGAGCTGTTTTTT
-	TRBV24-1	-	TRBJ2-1	CATSGAGGGNEQFF	TGTGCCACCAGTGGAGCCGGTGGGGGGAATGAGCAGTTCTTC